Sequencing of this T cell receptor beta chain was carried out in a study of T cell changes during pregnancy in multiple sclerosis. Sequencing was performed with immunoSEQ multiplex PCR; in TCRdb, only in-frame clones are kept and a portion is missing. The sample yields about 70,000 clones, around nine tenths seen once. The receptor comes from a female donor with multiple sclerosis, enrolled in a pregnancy study. Sequencing used peripheral blood, obtained in the third trimester of pregnancy.

DNA for the CDR3: TGTGCCAGCAGTGAATCTAGGACAGGTTTCTCTGGGGCCAACGTCCTGACTTTC. Protein product: CASSESRTGFSGANVLTF. This sequence joins TRBV25-1 and TRBJ2-6; 7 positions match TRBD1. The CDR3 contains 18 residues. V gave up 1 base and J gave up 0 bases; unmatched junction bases: 6. The V gene's germline CDR1 is MGHDK and CDR2 SYGVNS. Full variable domain (remainder filled in from reference TRBV25-1 and TRBJ2-6): EADIYQTPRYLVIGTGKKITLECSQTMGHDKMYWYQQDPGMELHLIHYSYGVNSTEKGDLSSESTVSRIRTEHFPLTLESARPSHTSQYLCASSESRTGFSGANVLTFGAGSRLTVL.